Given below is one T cell receptor beta chain in context. These data belong to a study of control samples from healthy donors and cancer patients. Sequencing used immunoSEQ multiplex PCR; TCRdb keeps in-frame clones, though not all of them. The table has 70,000 or so clones, roughly nine tenths seen once. Material: PBMCs. This receptor was taken from a man aged 60-69 years with lung cancer.

The chain's CDR3 is CASSHYEQETQYF. For the CDR3, the DNA is TGTGCCAGCAGCCATTATGAGCAAGAGACCCAGTACTTC. The V gene is TRBV7-9, the J gene TRBJ2-5; no definite D call. The V end was cut by 5 bases, the J end by 2 bases, with 9 bases between. The CDR3 length is 13 residues. Germline V gene data show CDR1 as SEHNR and CDR2 as FQNEAQ (reference sequence). The whole variable domain, remainder taken from reference TRBV7-9 and TRBJ2-5, is DTGVSQNPRHKITKRGQNVTFRCDPISEHNRLYWYRQTLGQGPEFLTYFQNEAQLEKSRLLSDRFSAERPKGSFSTLEIQRTEQGDSAMYLCASSHYEQETQYFGPGTRLLVL.